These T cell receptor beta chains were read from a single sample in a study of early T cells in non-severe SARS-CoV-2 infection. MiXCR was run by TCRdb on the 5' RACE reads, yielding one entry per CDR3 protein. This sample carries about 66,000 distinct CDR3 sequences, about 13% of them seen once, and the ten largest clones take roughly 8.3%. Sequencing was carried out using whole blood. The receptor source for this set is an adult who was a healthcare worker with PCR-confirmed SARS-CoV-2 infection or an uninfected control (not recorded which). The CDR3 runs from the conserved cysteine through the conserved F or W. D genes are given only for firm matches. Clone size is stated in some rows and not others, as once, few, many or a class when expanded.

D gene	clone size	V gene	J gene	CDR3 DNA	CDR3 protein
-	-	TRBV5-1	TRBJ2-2	TGCGCCAGCAGCTTGCGCGGGAACACCGGGGAGCTGTTTTTT	CASSLRGNTGELFF
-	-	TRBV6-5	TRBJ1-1	TGTGCCAGCAGTACCGCAGGGAGAACTGAAGCTTTCTTT	CASSTAGRTEAFF
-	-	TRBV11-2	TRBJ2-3	TGTGCCAGCAGCCCCCTAGCGCAAAGCACAGATACGCAGTATTTT	CASSPLAQSTDTQYF
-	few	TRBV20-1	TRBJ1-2	TGCAGTGCTAGAGGGACACGGAGAGGCTACACCTTC	CSARGTRRGYTF
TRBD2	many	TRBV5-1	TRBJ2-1	TGCGCCAGCAGGTGGACTAGCGGATCCTACAATGAGCAGTTCTTC	CASRWTSGSYNEQFF
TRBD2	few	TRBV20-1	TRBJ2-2	TGCAGTGCTAAGGGACTAGACAGCACCGGGGAGCTGTTTTTT	CSAKGLDSTGELFF
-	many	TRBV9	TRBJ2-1	TGTGCCAGCAGCGCTACTGACAATGAGCAGTTCTTC	CASSATDNEQFF
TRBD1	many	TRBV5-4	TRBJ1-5	TGTGCCAGCAGCTGGACGGGACAGGGGGATCAGCCCCAGCATTTT	CASSWTGQGDQPQHF
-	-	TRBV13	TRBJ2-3	TGTGCCAGCGCAGGAAGTGATTACAGCACAGATACGCAGTATTTT	CASAGSDYSTDTQYF
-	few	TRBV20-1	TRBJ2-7	TGCAGTGCTAGAGAGGACAGTTACGAGCAGTACTTC	CSAREDSYEQYF
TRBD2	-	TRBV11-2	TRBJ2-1	TGTGCCAGCAGCCCCGTTAGCGGGAGGATAGGGGGTGAGCAGTTCTTC	CASSPVSGRIGGEQFF
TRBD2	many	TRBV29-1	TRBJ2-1	TGCAGCGTTCACATAGCGGGAAAGACCTACAATGAGCAGTTCTTC	CSVHIAGKTYNEQFF
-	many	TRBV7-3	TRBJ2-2	TGTGCCAGCAGGAAAGGGACTTCGAACACCGGGGAGCTGTTTTTT	CASRKGTSNTGELFF
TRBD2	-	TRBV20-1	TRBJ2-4	TGCAGTGCGACTGGACTAGCGGGAAGCCAAGGAAACATTCAGTACTTC	CSATGLAGSQGNIQYF
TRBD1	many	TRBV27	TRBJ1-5	TGTGCCAGCAGGACAGGGAATCATCAGCCCCAGCATTTT	CASRTGNHQPQHF
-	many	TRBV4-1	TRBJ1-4	TGCGCCAGCAGCCAAGAGGGCGCAGGAAGTGAAAAACTGTTTTTT	CASSQEGAGSEKLFF
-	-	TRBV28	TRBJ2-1	TGTGCCAGCAGTTTACTCAATGAGCAGTTCTTC	CASSLLNEQFF
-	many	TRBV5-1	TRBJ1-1	TGCGCCAGCAGCCCTGCTGCCGGGGGGCGGGTTACTGAAGCTTTCTTT	CASSPAAGGRVTEAFF
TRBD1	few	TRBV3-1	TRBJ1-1	TGTGCCAGCAGCCCCACCCGAAGACAGGGCACTGAAGCTTTCTTT	CASSPTRRQGTEAFF
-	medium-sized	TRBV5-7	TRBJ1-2	TGTGCCAGCAGCCGTTGCCCCGAATTCGGGGGTGGCTACACCTTC	CASSRCPEFGGGYTF
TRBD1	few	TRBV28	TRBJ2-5	TGTGCCAGCACCGGGACAGGGGCCCAAGAGACCCAGTACTTC	CASTGTGAQETQYF
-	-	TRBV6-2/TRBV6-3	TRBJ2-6	TGTGCCAGCAGTACCAGGACGTCTGGGGCCAACGTCCTGACTTTC	CASSTRTSGANVLTF
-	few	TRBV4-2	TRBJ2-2	TGTGCCAGCAGCCCGTCGGGGCAGGAGGGGTTGTTTTTT	CASSPSGQEGLFF
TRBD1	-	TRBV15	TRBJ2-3	TGTGCCACCAGCGCACCGGGACAGTCAGATACGCAGTATTTT	CATSAPGQSDTQYF
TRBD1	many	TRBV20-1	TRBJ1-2	TGCAGTGCCGGGACAGGGATCGGTGGCTACACCTTC	CSAGTGIGGYTF
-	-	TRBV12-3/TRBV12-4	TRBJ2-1	TGTGCCAGCACACCCCCCGGGGGCTTCTACAATGAGCAGTTCTTC	CASTPPGGFYNEQFF
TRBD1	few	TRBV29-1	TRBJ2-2	TGCAGCCATACTGGGACAGGAGCGAACACCGGGGAGCTGTTTTTT	CSHTGTGANTGELFF
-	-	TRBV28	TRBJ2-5	TGTCCCAGCAGTCAGCCGGGGGGCAGGGGTACAGAGACCCAGTACTTC	CPSSQPGGRGTETQYF
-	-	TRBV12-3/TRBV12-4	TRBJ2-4	TGTGCCAGCAGTTTTCAAACGGGGGACATTCAGTACTTC	CASSFQTGDIQYF
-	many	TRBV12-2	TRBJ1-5	TGTGCAAGTCGCTTATCAAACCAAACGATGGGGTTGAGGAATCAGCCCCAGCATTTT	CASRLSNQTMGLRNQPQHF
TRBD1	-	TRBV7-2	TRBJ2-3	TGTGCCAGCAGCTCCCGGGGGACAGGGGTGGAAGATACGCAGTATTTT	CASSSRGTGVEDTQYF
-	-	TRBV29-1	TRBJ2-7	TGCAGCGTTGTGAGTAGCGTCTCCTACGAGCAGTACTTC	CSVVSSVSYEQYF
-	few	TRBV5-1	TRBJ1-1	TGCGCCAGCAGCTTCCACCCGACAGCGAACACTGAAGCTTTCTTT	CASSFHPTANTEAFF
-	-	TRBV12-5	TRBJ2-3	TGTGCTAGTGGTTCCGCGGATACGCAGTATTTT	CASGSADTQYF
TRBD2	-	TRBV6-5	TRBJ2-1	TGTGCCAGCACCCCTGGGGGGGGAGGATGGCATGAGCAGTTCTTC	CASTPGGGGWHEQFF
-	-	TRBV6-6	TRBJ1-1	TGTGCCAGCGGCTTGCAGGGAGTTGGGCTGAACACTGAAGCTTTCTTT	CASGLQGVGLNTEAFF
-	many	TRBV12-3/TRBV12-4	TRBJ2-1	TGTGCCAGCAGAGCGGACCCCTCGACTAATGAGCAGTTCTTC	CASRADPSTNEQFF
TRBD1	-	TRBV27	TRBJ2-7	TGTGCCAGCAGTTTGGGGACAGATTACGAGCAGTACTTC	CASSLGTDYEQYF
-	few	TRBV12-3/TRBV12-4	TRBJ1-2	TGTGCCAGCAGTCCAGGGACCCACGCTAACTATGGCTACACCTTC	CASSPGTHANYGYTF
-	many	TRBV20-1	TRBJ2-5	TGCAGTGCTAGAGATATGACTAGTCGGGAGACCCAGTACTTC	CSARDMTSRETQYF
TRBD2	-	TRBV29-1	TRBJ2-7	TGCAGCGTTACCCCGACTAGCGGGAGAGGTGAGCAGTACTTC	CSVTPTSGRGEQYF
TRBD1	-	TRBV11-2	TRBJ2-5	TGTGCCAGCAGCCCGGGACAGGGGGGCCGTCAGACCCAGTACTTC	CASSPGQGGRQTQYF
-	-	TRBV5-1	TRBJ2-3	TGCGCCAGCAGGGACCTGAGAGGCTCAGATACGCAGTATTTT	CASRDLRGSDTQYF
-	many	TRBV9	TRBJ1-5	TGTGCCAGCAGCCTCACTCCTGGGGCGAGTGAGCCCCAGCATTTT	CASSLTPGASEPQHF
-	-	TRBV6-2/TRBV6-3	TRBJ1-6	TGTGCCAGCAGTTACGGACCTACACCCCTCCACTTT	CASSYGPTPLHF
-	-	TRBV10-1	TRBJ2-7	TGCGCCAGCAGTGAGACGCCCAGGCACGAGCAGTACTTC	CASSETPRHEQYF
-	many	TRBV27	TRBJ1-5	TGTGCCAGCAGTTCCACCGGGACGGCGGAGGGATTTAGCAATCAGCCCCAGCATTTT	CASSSTGTAEGFSNQPQHF
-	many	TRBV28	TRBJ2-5	TGTGCCAGCAGCCCACCCCCACAGGGCACCAAGAGATCCCAGTACTTC	CASSPPPQGTKRSQYF
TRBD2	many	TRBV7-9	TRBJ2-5	TGTGCCAGCAGTGGGAGGGTCCAGTACTTC	CASSGRVQYF
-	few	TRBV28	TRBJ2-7	TGTGCCAGCAGTGCTCCTAGTCGCTCCTACGAGCAGTACTTC	CASSAPSRSYEQYF
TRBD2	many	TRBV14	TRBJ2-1	TGTGCCAGCAGCCAAGGTCTTTTAGCGGGAGCTCACAATGAGCAGTTCTTC	CASSQGLLAGAHNEQFF
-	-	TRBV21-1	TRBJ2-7	TGTGCCAGCAGCCCCCCCGGGACAAGCTACTTC	CASSPPGTSYF